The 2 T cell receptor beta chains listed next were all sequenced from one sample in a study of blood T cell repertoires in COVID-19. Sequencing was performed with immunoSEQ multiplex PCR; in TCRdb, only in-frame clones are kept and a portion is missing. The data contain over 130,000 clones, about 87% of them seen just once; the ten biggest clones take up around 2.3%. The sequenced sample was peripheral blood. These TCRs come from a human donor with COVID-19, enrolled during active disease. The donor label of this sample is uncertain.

CDR3 in amino acids: CASRGQGIGELFF. For the CDR3, the DNA is TGTGCCAGTAGAGGTCAGGGGATCGGGGAGCTGTTTTTT. The chain uses TRBV19 and TRBJ2-2; possibly TRBD1 for D (6 bases). This CDR3 spans 13 amino acids. Trimming removed 6 bases from V and 7 bases from J, with 12 bases in between. Germline assignment: CDR1 LNHDA and CDR2 SQIVND (reference sequence).

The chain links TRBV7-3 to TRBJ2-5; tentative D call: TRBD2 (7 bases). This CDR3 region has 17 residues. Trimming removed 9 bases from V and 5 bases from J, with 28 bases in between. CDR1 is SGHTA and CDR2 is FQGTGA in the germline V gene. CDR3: CASGGAPPGPRRETQYF. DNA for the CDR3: TGTGCCAGTGGGGGGGCACCCCCGGGGCCCCGGCGGGAGACCCAGTACTTC.